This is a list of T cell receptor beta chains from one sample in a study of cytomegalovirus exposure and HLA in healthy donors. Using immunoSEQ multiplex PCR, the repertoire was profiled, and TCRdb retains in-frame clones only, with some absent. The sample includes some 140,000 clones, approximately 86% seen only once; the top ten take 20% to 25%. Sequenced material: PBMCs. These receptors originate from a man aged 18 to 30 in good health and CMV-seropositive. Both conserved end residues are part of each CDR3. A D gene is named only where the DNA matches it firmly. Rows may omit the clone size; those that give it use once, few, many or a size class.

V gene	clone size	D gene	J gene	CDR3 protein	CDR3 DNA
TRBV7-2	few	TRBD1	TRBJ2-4	CASRLTGENIQYF	TGTGCCAGCAGGCTGACAGGGGAAAACATTCAGTACTTC
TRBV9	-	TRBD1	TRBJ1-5	CASSAGQGTGQPQHF	TGTGCCAGCAGCGCCGGACAGGGAACGGGACAGCCCCAGCATTTT
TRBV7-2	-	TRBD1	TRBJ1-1	CASSSTSGQLTEAFF	TGTGCCAGCAGCTCCACTTCGGGACAGCTAACTGAAGCTTTCTTT
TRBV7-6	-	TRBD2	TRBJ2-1	CASSFPSGGDNEQFF	TGTGCCAGCAGCTTTCCTAGCGGGGGGGACAATGAGCAGTTCTTC
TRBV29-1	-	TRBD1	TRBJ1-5	CSVGTGDYNQPQHF	TGCAGCGTGGGGACAGGGGACTACAATCAGCCCCAGCATTTT
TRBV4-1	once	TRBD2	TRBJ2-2	CASSQTVASGGSNTGELFF	TGCGCCAGCAGCCAAACGGTCGCTAGCGGGGGCTCAAACACCGGGGAGCTGTTTTTT
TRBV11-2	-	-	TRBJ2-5	CASSFAIQETQYF	TGTGCCAGCAGCTTTGCGATCCAAGAGACCCAGTACTTC
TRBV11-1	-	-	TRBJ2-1	CASSLVSSSYNEQFF	TGTGCCAGCAGCTTAGTCTCGTCCTCCTACAATGAGCAGTTCTTC
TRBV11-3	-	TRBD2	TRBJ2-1	CASSLGLAGVANEQFF	TGTGCCAGCAGCTTGGGCCTAGCGGGAGTAGCCAATGAGCAGTTCTTC
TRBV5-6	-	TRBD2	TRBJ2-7	CASRGSGGEQYF	TGTGCCAGCCGGGGTAGCGGGGGCGAGCAGTACTTC
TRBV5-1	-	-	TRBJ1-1	CASSAGSYTEAFF	TGCGCCAGCAGCGCCGGGAGTTACACTGAAGCTTTCTTT
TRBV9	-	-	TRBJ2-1	CASSADNEQFF	TGTGCCAGCAGCGCCGACAATGAGCAGTTCTTC